This TCR beta chain was obtained from a study of blood T cell repertoires in COVID-19 (TCRdb year 2020). General notes on the study: Collaborator samples came from the United States, Italy and Spain and covered acute and convalescent phases of COVID-19. The material from the prospective study consisted of cDNA or gDNA derived from T cells, B-cell-depleted T cells, or PBMCs. Deeply sampled blood TCRbeta repertoires from subjects exposed to, actively infected with, or recovered from COVID-19 were included in the dataset. Nearly every sample came with metadata listing a de-identified subject ID, COVID-19 status, age in years and sex. Where available, HLA class I and class II types were taken from metadata supplied by the sample provider and were not determined by assay-based typing. A freely available public database, intended as a resource for researchers studying the immune response to SARS-CoV-2, is where the repertoires were released. The samples were drawn from two sources: the first 160 participants of the ongoing ImmuneRACE study, and 1,254 subjects contributed by 6 global collaborators. Study-wide findings and limitations: How much clinical and demographic metadata was included differed by source and by participant, and the metadata was provided uncurated.

On this clone: Its antigen remains undetermined. No much larger clone exists at a distance of one base, and base qualities are not known.

The immunoSEQ Assay, a bias-controlled multiplex PCR, was used to amplify TCRbeta CDR3 regions from genomic DNA. As for the original processing: Nucleated cell counts per sample were estimated from amplification of reference gene primers within the assay. To quantify the absolute abundance of each unique TCRbeta CDR3 rearrangement, sequence reads were collapsed and filtered. Productive Simpson clonality was computed per sample as the square root of Simpson's diversity index over productive rearrangements. Not all clones reach the TCRdb copy of this immuneACCESS table, which keeps in-frame sequences only. Checked studies attribute under half of the gap to unresolved V genes and leave the rest unexplained. Clone size and the V and J calls come from that table; the DNA yielded D and trimming. For this sample there are 150,000 to 200,000 clones; roughly 85% appear just once. The top ten hold approximately 8% of the sample.

The germline V gene (reference sequence) yields LGHDT for CDR1 and YNNKEL for CDR2. Reading from cysteine to phenylalanine, the CDR3 counts 15 amino acids. Only the CDR3 region is kept as DNA, spanning 45 bases read in frame from base 1. The junction shows trimming of 6 bases on V and 8 bases on J, plus 19 bases between the germline ends. Each collaborating institution followed its own protocols to collect whole blood in K2EDTA tubes. For TCRbeta analysis, collaborators shipped samples as frozen whole blood, isolated PBMCs, or DNA extracted from either of those sample types. Source material: peripheral blood. This sequence originates from a man in his sixties with acute or convalescent COVID-19. The sequence links TRBV3-1 (or the pseudogene TRBV3-2) to TRBJ1-4; too little of a D gene remains to name it. The nucleotides are TGTGCCAGCAGAACCTCCCGGGCGGGGTACGAAAAACTGTTTTTT. Protein translation: CASRTSRAGYEKLFF.